This T cell receptor beta chain was sequenced during a study of tumor and adjacent non-tumor tissue in lung cancer. Turning to the study itself: About 4.17 million productive TCRbeta reads were obtained per sample on average.

Study results and limitations: Patients with more diverse tumor TCRs had worse survival.

In germline, CDR1 is LGHNA, CDR2 YNFKEQ. This CDR3 is 13 amino acids long. As for this clonotype: Antigen: not known.

The template was RNA from unsorted bulk tissue. A modified ARM-PCR protocol with three rounds of nested PCR amplified TCRbeta. TCRdb redid the calling of the multiplex PCR reads with MiXCR, one entry per CDR3 protein. The repertoire holds over 85,000 distinct CDR3 sequences, with 84% as singletons. Sequencing was carried out using lung tumor tissue. This chain links TRBV4-2 with TRBJ1-1; the D is unclear. This clonotype originated in an older man with non-small cell lung cancer. CDR3 sequence reads: CVISQDRGLEAFF. In nucleotides, the CDR3 is TGTGTCATCAGTCAAGATCGAGGGCTTGAAGCTTTCTTT.